The subject of this entry is one TCR beta chain. This clonotype came up many times. The target of this receptor is not known. One base away there is no much larger clone; base qualities are not given. This sample was taken from a study of T cells in Graves' hyperthyroidism and ophthalmopathy (dated by TCRdb to between 2018 and 2021). With regard to the full study: Peripheral blood samples were taken at the time of initial diagnosis, prior to any treatment. To identify distinguishing TCR V-J signatures, a discovery cohort of 100 or so patients was used, comprising approximately 40 with Graves' ophthalmopathy and approximately 57 with stable Graves' hyperthyroidism. Prospective prediction of ophthalmopathy was tested in an independent validation cohort of fewer than 20 hyperthyroidism patients and 15 to 17 patients who later progressed to ophthalmopathy. The roughly 90 discovery patients were divided at random into training and test sets in a 7:3 ratio. In about 6 Graves' hyperthyroidism patients, the study also compared T-cell repertoires from thyroid tissue with T-cell repertoires from blood. After blood sampling, hyperthyroidism patients were treated with methimazole at a starting dose of 30 mg daily, and ophthalmopathy patients were treated with high-dose intravenous methylprednisolone. According to the paper, TCR Vbeta CDR3 sequencing was carried out on about 140 peripheral blood samples, which came from 40 to 45 ophthalmopathy, under 85 hyperthyroidism and approximately 17 progressor patients. General findings and caveats noted by the study authors: No statistical method was used to set the sample size in advance, and investigators knew the group allocation. In validation, progression to ophthalmopathy was predicted by the model with nearly 71% sensitivity and 72% to 85% specificity, a median of 6.5 months before onset. Ophthalmopathy was separated from stable hyperthyroidism by a 13 V-J signature model, with roughly 88% sensitivity and about 81% specificity obtained in cross-validation and 80%/75% obtained in testing. Blood samples also contained most of the expanded thyroid clonotypes (frequency above 0.001), which suggests that blood repertoires may reflect thyroid immune responses.

Amplification of TCR beta CDR3 regions was carried out from RNA transcripts. A first-round RT-PCR of the TCR CDR3 used the HTBI primer set with the Qiagen OneStep RT-PCR kit. Libraries were constructed in a second round of multiplex PCR, after which size selection and purification were performed. Sequencing of the libraries was done on an Illumina HiSeq2000 using paired-end 100 bp reads. On the authors' methods: SOAPnuke was used to process the raw data, throwing out any read that contained adapters or uncalled bases, had a mean Phred below 15, or lacked an exact constant-primer or identifier match. High-quality paired reads were merged using COPE v1.2.5, and each unique nucleotide sequence was defined as a clonotype. Clonotypes were aligned to IMGT TRBV, TRBD and TRBJ reference segments using MiTCR v1.1. The analysis included only V-J combinations with a frequency above 0.0001, which together covered roughly 99% of the repertoires. The TCS score was defined as F50 (clonal expansion) divided by E x V (chaos), with BLOSUM62-based TCRdist calculated between CDR3 peptides within each V-J. Welch's t-statistics and random forest reduced 500 to 650 V-J features to roughly 13, which were used in a naive Bayes classifier (R e1071). TCRdb took the public reads, trimmed them with fastp at Q25, ran MiXCR for clone calling and kept in-frame beta chains. Entries that share a CDR3 protein sequence are merged under the most common genes and DNA. TCRdb, rather than the study authors, made the V and J calls. This sample comprises more than 350,000 distinct CDR3 sequences, 15% of them detected only once. The ten largest clones represent approximately 29% of the sample.

Graves' hyperthyroidism was defined as stable when no progression to ophthalmopathy occurred over 18 months of follow-up. Hyperthyroidism patients were newly diagnosed, had a disease duration of under 2 months, and were aged 18 to 65 years. Exclusion was applied to patients with uncontrolled infections, other autoimmune diseases, pregnancy or lactation. Diagnoses relied on clinical symptoms, serum thyroxine and TRAb, thyroid ultrasound and orbital computed tomography. PBMCs were separated from under 11 ml of fresh peripheral blood using Ficoll-Paque density gradient centrifugation. Trizol reagent was used to extract total RNA, and RNA quality was then checked on an Agilent 2100 Bioanalyzer. The sequenced material came from blood. This receptor was taken from a woman between 25 and 40 years old with Graves' hyperthyroidism.

CDR3 protein: CASSGGRENTEAFF. The DNA sequence is TGTGCCAGCAGTGGGGGCCGGGAGAACACTGAAGCTTTCTTT. The chain employs TRBV2 and TRBJ1-1, with TRBD1 tentatively as D gene (5 bases match). The CDR3 runs 14 residues from the cysteine to the phenylalanine. Here the CDR3 DNA is all that survives: 42 bases in frame from base 1. A distance of 10 bases separates the germline ends of V and J, which lose 4 bases and 1 base respectively. CDR1 and CDR2 are read off the germline V gene as SNHLY and FYNNEI.